The T cell receptor beta chain under discussion was sequenced for a study of PD-1 blockade in mismatch repair-deficient tumors. Study at large: Patients had about a dozen mismatch repair-deficient cancer types and were previously treated and progressing.

Losses at the gene ends were 0 bases for V and 2 bases for J; bases not matched to a gene: 8. CDR1 and CDR2 (germline): SGHDT, YYEEEE. This CDR3 contains 16 residues. The protocol was immunoSEQ multiplex PCR, while the TCRdb copy is restricted to in-frame clones and leaves out a portion. The table records approximately 16,000 clones, roughly 84% of them present only once. TCRs were sequenced from a few patients responding to pembrolizumab. General observations from the study: Tumor-resident clones, often undetectable pretreatment in blood, expanded then contracted after pembrolizumab.

Points on this clone: Antigen specificity is unknown.

The chain is built from TRBV5-6 and TRBJ2-7, with 7 bases that match TRBD2. The specimen was PBMCs, collected before pembrolizumab treatment. This TCR derives from an adult with mismatch repair-deficient cancer. The CDR3 here is CASSLVGDYDPYEQYF. As DNA, the CDR3 is TGTGCCAGCAGCTTGGTTGGGGACTACGATCCCTACGAGCAGTACTTC.